Below, 26 T cell receptor beta chains from the same sample are listed, as sequenced in a study of blood T cell repertoires in COVID-19. Using immunoSEQ multiplex PCR, the repertoire was profiled, and TCRdb retains in-frame clones only, with some absent. The data hold 63,000 or so clones, with roughly 80% observed a single time. The sample comprised peripheral blood. The receptors stem from a man aged 80 or over with active COVID-19.

The chain links TRBV15 to TRBJ2-3, with 10 positions matching TRBD2. The J segment lost 4 bases and the V segment lost 3 bases, leaving 13 bases of the junction unmatched. Looked up from germline, CDR1 is LNHNV and CDR2 is YYDKDF (reference sequence). This CDR3 region has 18 residues. The chain's CDR3 is CATSRELAGSPLPDTQYF. The CDR3 DNA reads as TGTGCCACCAGCAGGGAACTAGCGGGATCGCCCCTCCCAGATACGCAGTATTTT.

This chain joins TRBV3-1 (or the pseudogene TRBV3-2) and TRBJ2-3; D gene ambiguous. Per the germline V gene, CDR1 is LGHDT and CDR2 is YNNKEL (reference sequence). Trimming took off 4 bases at V and 1 base at J, with 9 bases between the two ends. The CDR3 is made up of 14 amino acids. CDR3: CASSRRQGTDTQYF. In DNA, the CDR3 is TGTGCCAGCAGCCGACGACAAGGCACAGATACGCAGTATTTT.

This chain links TRBV10-1 with TRBJ2-1, with D perhaps matching TRBD2 (6 bases). The germline gives CDR1 WNHNN, CDR2 SYGVQD (reference sequence). CDR3 length: 12 amino acids. Trimming cost V 7 bases and J 6 bases, with 10 bases left between them. The CDR3 sequence is CASTGLRNEQFF. The CDR3 DNA reads as TGCGCCAGCACGGGACTTCGCAATGAGCAGTTCTTC.

The gene calls are TRBV6-2 or TRBV6-3 and TRBJ2-1; D is uncertain. Trimming took off 5 bases at V and 7 bases at J, with 6 bases between the two ends. Germline assignment: CDR1 MNHEY and CDR2 SVGEGT. This CDR3 has 11 residues. In DNA form, the CDR3 reads TGTGCCAGCAGTCTCTTGAATGAGCAGTTCTTC. As protein: CASSLLNEQFF.

The J gene is TRBJ1-2, the V gene TRBV19; a possible D gene is TRBD1 (6 bases). Germline CDR1 LNHDA, CDR2 SQIVND (reference sequence). The length of the CDR3 is 14 residues. V was trimmed by 5 bases and J by 3 bases, leaving 13 bases between them. CDR3 DNA: TGTGCCAGTAGTCGGCAGGGGTTCGACTATGGCTACACCTTC. Its protein is CASSRQGFDYGYTF.

This chain uses TRBV27 with TRBJ1-1, with TRBD1 identical over 8 bases. CDR1 is MNHEY and CDR2 is SMNVEV in the germline V gene (reference sequence). The CDR3 covers 13 residues. The junction had 5 bases not matched to a gene; V was cut back by 6 bases and J by 5 bases. The CDR3 DNA reads TGTGCCAGCAGCGCGACAGGGGTGACTGAAGCTTTCTTT. This gives the protein CASSATGVTEAFF.

The V and J genes are TRBV7-2 and TRBJ2-5; D is possibly TRBD2 (7 bases). The CDR3 length is 16 residues. The V end lost 10 bases, the J end lost 0 bases, and 21 bases lay between the germline ends. Germline CDR1 is SGHTA and CDR2 is FQGNSA. The CDR3 reads CATKGRRGADQETQYF. CDR3 sequence (DNA): TGTGCCACCAAAGGACGCCGGGGGGCCGACCAAGAGACCCAGTACTTC.

The V and J genes are TRBV9 and TRBJ2-3, with D unresolved. CDR3 length: 15 amino acids. Germline V CDR1 and CDR2: SGDLS, YYNGEE. Trimming removed 0 bases at V and 2 bases at J, with 10 bases between. CDR3: CASSVGARNTDTQYF. DNA of the CDR3: TGTGCCAGCAGCGTAGGGGCCAGGAACACAGATACGCAGTATTTT.

This clone has just a few counts. V usage is TRBV6-4 and J usage is TRBJ2-1; 7 nucleotides agree with TRBD1. The germline V gene has CDR1 MRHNA and CDR2 SNTAGT. CDR3 length: 16 residues. The J segment lost 3 bases and the V segment lost 2 bases, leaving 7 bases of the junction unmatched. CDR3 amino acids: CASSDGQDSIYNEQFF. Here the CDR3 DNA reads TGTGCCAGCAGTGACGGACAGGACTCTATCTACAATGAGCAGTTCTTC.

The chain combines TRBV11-3 with TRBJ1-6, with D maybe TRBD1 (5 bases). The CDR3 spans 14 residues. V lost 8 bases and J 7 bases, leaving 15 bases between the germline ends. Germline V gene lookup returns CDR1 SGHNT and CDR2 YENEEA. The CDR3: CASGGDAENSPLHF. DNA of the CDR3: TGTGCCAGCGGGGGGGACGCCGAAAATTCACCCCTCCACTTT.

This clone appeared a few times. The J gene is TRBJ2-1, the V gene TRBV7-8; 8 nucleotides line up with TRBD2. V gave up 1 base and J gave up 6 bases; unmatched junction bases: 5. The CDR3 contains 15 residues. The germline CDR1 and CDR2 sequences are SGHVS and FQNEAQ. Written as DNA, the CDR3 is TGTGCCAGCAGCTTAGAGGGGACTAGGGGCAATGAGCAGTTCTTC. This sequence encodes CASSLEGTRGNEQFF.

The chain is built from TRBV6-2 or TRBV6-3 and TRBJ2-7; 8 bases match TRBD1. CDR1 is MNHEY, CDR2 SVGEGT, per germline. Trimming at V came to 5 bases and at J to 1 base, leaving 10 bases not matched to a gene. The CDR3 loop spans 16 amino acids. The DNA for the CDR3 is TGTGCCAGCAGTCACAGTACAGGGGGTATGTCCTACGAGCAGTACTTC. This codes for CASSHSTGGMSYEQYF.

The chain joins TRBV7-3 to TRBJ2-7; 8 nucleotides agree with TRBD2. Germline-derived CDR1 and CDR2 are SGHTA and FQGTGA. The length of the CDR3 is 13 residues. Trimming at V came to 5 bases and at J to 5 bases, leaving 5 bases not matched to a gene. The DNA for the CDR3 is TGTGCCAGCAGCCCGGGGGGGAGCAACGAGCAGTACTTC. Its translation is CASSPGGSNEQYF.

This chain joins TRBV7-8 and TRBJ2-7, with 12 bases matching TRBD2. The V and J ends lost 1 base and 2 bases, in that order; junction bases with no gene match: 12. Germline loops: CDR1 SGHVS, CDR2 FQNEAQ. The CDR3 is 19 amino acids. The CDR3 sequence is CASSLELGLAGRSTYEQYF. The CDR3 bases are TGTGCCAGCAGCTTAGAACTCGGACTAGCGGGGCGATCAACCTACGAGCAGTACTTC.

The chain couples TRBV19 to TRBJ1-1; D ambiguous. This CDR3 is 12 amino acids long. Trimming took off 7 bases at V and 5 bases at J, with 11 bases between the two ends. Germline values: CDR1 LNHDA, CDR2 SQIVND (reference sequence). CDR3 residues: CASTDGGTEAFF. CDR3 coding DNA: TGTGCCAGTACTGACGGCGGGACTGAAGCTTTCTTT.

This chain uses TRBV2 with TRBJ1-6, with D tentatively TRBD1 (6 bases). The CDR3 spans 15 residues. Trimming stripped 10 bases from V and 0 bases from J, with 13 bases between. Germline V lookup: CDR1 SNHLY, CDR2 FYNNEI. The CDR3 coding sequence is TGTGCCACTAAGAGGGACAACTCCTATAATTCACCCCTCCACTTT. Residues: CATKRDNSYNSPLHF.

The CDR3 region has the DNA TGCGCCAGCAGCCGTCCCGGGACAGGGGAAATGGCTTTCTTT. Translated, it gives CASSRPGTGEMAFF. The V and J genes are TRBV5-1 and TRBJ1-1; 10 bases map to TRBD1. CDR1 is SGHRS and CDR2 is YFSETQ in the germline V gene. The CDR3 covers 14 residues. With V trimmed by 4 bases and J by 11 bases, 11 bases remained unmatched. Looking up the rest from reference TRBV5-1 and TRBJ1-1 gives the full variable domain: KAGVTQTPRYLIKTRGQQVTLSCSPISGHRSVSWYQQTPGQGLQFLFEYFSETQRNKGNFPGRFSGRQFSNSRSEMNVSTLELGDSALYLCASSRPGTGEMAFFGQGTRLTVV.

V gene TRBV5-1 combines with J gene TRBJ2-1, with 13 bases matching TRBD2. The CDR3 extends over 18 amino acids. The V segment lost 4 bases and the J segment 5 bases; nucleotides outside the gene matches: 12. Germline CDR1 reads SGHRS; CDR2 reads YFSETQ. The CDR3, as DNA: TGCGCCAGCAGCCAGGGACTAGCGGGGACCCTATCCCACAATGAGCAGTTCTTC. Its translation is CASSQGLAGTLSHNEQFF.

CDR3 protein: CASSPQTVLKSGELFF. In nucleotides, the CDR3 is TGTGCCAGCAGCCCGCAGACAGTTCTCAAATCCGGGGAGCTGTTTTTT. The V call is TRBV5-5, the J call TRBJ2-2, with a tentative D call TRBD1 (5 bases). V lost 4 bases, J lost 6 bases, and 19 bases lay in between. Per germline, CDR1 SGHKS and CDR2 YYEKEE (reference sequence). The CDR3 has 16 residues.

The gene calls are TRBV7-2 and TRBJ1-6; 7 bases map to TRBD1. V trimming: 0 bases; J trimming: 5 bases; junction bases outside the gene matches: 10. The CDR3 consists of 18 residues. Germline lookup yields CDR1 SGHTA and CDR2 FQGNSA. CDR3: CASSLAVVEGANNSPLHF. The CDR3 region has the DNA TGTGCCAGCAGCTTAGCGGTAGTTGAGGGGGCGAATAATTCACCCCTCCACTTT.

The genes are TRBV7-8 and TRBJ2-1; no definite D call. CDR3 length: 13 amino acids. The V end was cut by 1 base, the J end by 6 bases, with 7 bases between. Germline assignment: CDR1 SGHVS and CDR2 FQNEAQ. In DNA form, the CDR3 reads TGTGCCAGCAGCTTAGGTACAACCAATGAGCAGTTCTTC. This codes for CASSLGTTNEQFF.

This clone was seen a single time. The same CDR3 is also encoded by other DNA sequences in this sample. In DNA form, the CDR3 reads TGTGCCAGTAGTCCCCGGGGACTGTCCTACGAGCAGTACTTC. This encodes CASSPRGLSYEQYF. V and J are TRBV19 and TRBJ2-7; possibly TRBD2 for D (6 bases). The CDR3 is made up of 14 amino acids. Trimming cost V 5 bases and J 1 base, with 12 bases left between them. In germline, CDR1 is LNHDA, CDR2 SQIVND (reference sequence).

The CDR3: CASSTRDRATDTQYF. DNA for the CDR3: TGTGCCAGCAGTACGAGAGACAGGGCCACAGATACGCAGTATTTT. The chain is built from TRBV27 and TRBJ2-3, with 7 bases that match TRBD1. There are 15 residues in the CDR3. The trim removed 5 bases at V and 2 bases at J, leaving 7 bases unmatched. Germline assignment: CDR1 MNHEY and CDR2 SMNVEV (reference sequence).

The J gene is TRBJ2-1, the V gene TRBV15, with unresolved D. The germline CDR1 and CDR2 sequences are LNHNV and YYDKDF (reference sequence). The CDR3 contains 13 residues. V was trimmed by 1 base and J by 6 bases, leaving 7 bases between them. DNA of the CDR3: TGTGCCACCAGCAGAGCCCTTATCAATGAGCAGTTCTTC. Amino acids: CATSRALINEQFF.

This clone was picked up a small number of times. The chain employs TRBV7-9 and TRBJ2-3; D is unclear. Trimming stripped 6 bases from V and 5 bases from J, with 12 bases between. Germline V gives CDR1 SEHNR, CDR2 FQNEAQ (reference sequence). The CDR3 is 13 residues long. In DNA form, the CDR3 reads TGTGCCAGCAGTCCCCCGGTTCTAGATACGCAGTATTTT. Translated, it gives CASSPPVLDTQYF.

This clone was seen a handful of times. V gene TRBV6-6 combines with J gene TRBJ2-7, with 9 bases identical to TRBD1. The CDR3 totals 14 residues. J was trimmed by 2 bases and V by 8 bases; bases with no gene match: 7. In germline, CDR1 is MNHNY, CDR2 SVGAGI (reference sequence). The CDR3 spells CASSVGQGPYEQYF. The CDR3 DNA follows: TGTGCCAGCTCCGTGGGACAGGGTCCCTACGAGCAGTACTTC.